This record looks at one TCR beta chain sequence and its context. The data are from a study of blood T cell repertoires in COVID-19. Whole-study context: Both acute and convalescent COVID-19 samples were obtained from the United States, Italy and Spain. Nucleic acid was either cDNA or gDNA, and it came from T cells, B-cell-depleted T cells, or PBMCs.

Original analysis: Cell counts per sample came from amplifying reference gene primers. Some clones are missing from TCRdb's copy, which holds only in-frame ones; the method was immunoSEQ multiplex PCR. The D gene and trimming were derived from the DNA, and the V and J assignments and clone size from that table. The repertoire holds 90,000 to 120,000 clones, with 85% to 90% as singletons. What was sequenced was peripheral blood. This clonotype was obtained from a human donor in a cohort sampled during active COVID-19.

The CDR3: CASSLDRTGSPLHF. The CDR3 DNA follows: TGTGCCAGCAGCTTAGACAGGACGGGTTCACCCCTCCACTTT. The genes are TRBV7-3 and TRBJ1-6; weak D call: TRBD1 (6 bases). Germline assignment: CDR1 SGHTA and CDR2 FQGTGA. Trimming stripped 2 bases from V and 9 bases from J, with 11 bases between. CDR3 length equals 14 residues.